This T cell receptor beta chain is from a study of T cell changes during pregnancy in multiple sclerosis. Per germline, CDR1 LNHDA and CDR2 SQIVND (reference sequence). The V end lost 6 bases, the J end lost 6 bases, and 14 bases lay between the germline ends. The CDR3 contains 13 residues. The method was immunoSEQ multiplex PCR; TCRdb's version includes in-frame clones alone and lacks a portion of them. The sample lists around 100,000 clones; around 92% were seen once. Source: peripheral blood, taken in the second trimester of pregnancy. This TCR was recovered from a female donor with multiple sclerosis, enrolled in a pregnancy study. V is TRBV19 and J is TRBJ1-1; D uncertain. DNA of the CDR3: TGTGCCAGTAGACTATCTGGTACGCCTGAAGCTTTCTTT. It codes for CASRLSGTPEAFF.